The 31 T cell receptor beta chains below come from one sample, sequenced in a study of blood T cell repertoires in COVID-19. Only in-frame clones appear in the TCRdb table, and some are missing; sequencing was by immunoSEQ multiplex PCR. Of about 100,000 clones listed, about four fifths are singletons. The sample was peripheral blood. These receptors all come from a woman aged 60-75 years with acute or convalescent COVID-19.

The V gene is TRBV30, the J gene TRBJ2-1; tentative D call: TRBD2 (6 bases). With 1 base removed from V and 7 bases from J, the gap between germline ends came to 11 bases. The CDR3 totals 13 residues. CDR1 GTSNPN and CDR2 SVGIG come from the germline V gene (reference sequence). CDR3 nucleotide sequence: TGTGCCTGGAGTGGGGAGGTGGGGAATGAGCAGTTCTTC. This sequence encodes CAWSGEVGNEQFF.

V usage is TRBV12-3 or TRBV12-4 and J usage is TRBJ1-2; no clear D gene. The CDR3 extends over 11 amino acids. Trimming stripped 3 bases from V and 5 bases from J, with 4 bases between. The CDR3 protein is CASSFSYGYTF. The CDR3 DNA reads as TGTGCCAGCAGTTTCTCGTATGGCTACACCTTC.

The J gene is TRBJ1-2, the V gene TRBV18, with D unclear. Germline V lookup: CDR1 KGHSH, CDR2 LQKENI. CDR3 length equals 12 residues. Trimming removed 3 bases at V and 3 bases at J, with 5 bases between. In nucleotides, the CDR3 is TGTGCCAGCTCACCCGGAGACTATGGCTACACCTTC. Translated, it gives CASSPGDYGYTF.

This chain links TRBV4-1 with TRBJ1-2; 7 bases fit TRBD1. V trimming: 0 bases; J trimming: 0 bases; junction bases outside the gene matches: 13. The CDR3 length is 19 residues. CDR1 MGHRA and CDR2 YSYEKL come from the germline V gene. This CDR3 is CASSQEAPGQILPNYGYTF. CDR3 nucleotide sequence: TGCGCCAGCAGCCAAGAAGCCCCGGGACAGATCCTTCCTAACTATGGCTACACCTTC.

The rearrangement uses TRBV3-1 (or the pseudogene TRBV3-2) and TRBJ1-2, with TRBD1 matching over 10 bases. The germline V gene has CDR1 LGHDT and CDR2 YNNKEL (reference sequence). The CDR3 length is 16 residues. J was trimmed by 7 bases and V by 1 base; bases with no gene match: 9. The CDR3, as DNA: TGTGCCAGCAGCCAAGTGACGACAGGGGGCCGGGGTGGCTACACCTTC. Translation gives CASSQVTTGGRGGYTF.

The chain uses TRBV2 and TRBJ1-5; TRBD1 matches at 8 bases. The CDR3 length is 13 residues. The V gene's germline CDR1 is SNHLY and CDR2 FYNNEI. The V and J ends lost 7 bases and 2 bases, in that order; junction bases with no gene match: 1. This CDR3 is CASTDRGNQPQHF. Written as DNA, the CDR3 is TGTGCCAGCACGGACAGGGGCAATCAGCCCCAGCATTTT.

The rearrangement uses TRBV18 and TRBJ1-1, with 10 bases fitting TRBD1. The CDR3 length is 15 residues. Germline V gene sequence: CDR1 KGHSH, CDR2 LQKENI. V was clipped by 5 bases and J by 2 bases; unmatched bases: 5. The CDR3 bases are TGTGCCAGCTCAAGGGGGACAGGGGTAAACACTGAAGCTTTCTTT. It codes for CASSRGTGVNTEAFF.

This rearrangement joins TRBV6-6 to TRBJ1-2; a possible D gene is TRBD1 (6 bases). The CDR3 covers 12 residues. The germline V gene encodes CDR1 MNHNY and CDR2 SVGAGI (reference sequence). Trimming left V 4 bases short and J 7 bases short, with 10 bases between. As DNA, the CDR3 is TGTGCCAGCAGTTTGCACAGGGTTGGCTACACCTTC. Protein product: CASSLHRVGYTF.

J is TRBJ1-5 and V is TRBV6-6, with 7 bases that match TRBD1. J gave up 3 bases and V 6 bases, and 11 bases lay outside the gene matches. This CDR3 spans 16 amino acids. The germline gives CDR1 MNHNY, CDR2 SVGAGI (reference sequence). The CDR3 DNA is TGTGCCAGCAGAGACCACAGGGGTAGCGACAATCAGCCCCAGCATTTT. It translates to CASRDHRGSDNQPQHF.

The chain employs TRBV7-2 and TRBJ1-5; TRBD1 matches at 8 bases. CDR1 is SGHTA, CDR2 FQGNSA, per germline. V shed 2 bases, J shed 1 base, and the junction held 4 bases outside the gene matches. This CDR3 is built from 16 residues. The CDR3 here is CASSLRTGLSNQPQHF. The CDR3, as DNA: TGTGCCAGCAGCTTAAGGACAGGGCTGAGCAATCAGCCCCAGCATTTT.

This sequence joins TRBV30 and TRBJ1-5, with TRBD1 matching over 8 bases. Germline V gene lookup returns CDR1 GTSNPN and CDR2 SVGIG (reference sequence). V dropped 0 bases and J dropped 3; count of bases not matched to a gene: 4. The CDR3 loop spans 15 amino acids. DNA of the CDR3: TGTGCCTGGAGTGTACACAGGGGGTCCAATCAGCCCCAGCATTTT. Protein product: CAWSVHRGSNQPQHF.

The chain joins TRBV14 to TRBJ1-2, with 9 nucleotides matching TRBD1. This CDR3 has 13 amino acids. The trim removed 3 bases at V and 5 bases at J, leaving 1 base unmatched. Germline V CDR1 and CDR2: SGHDN, FVKESK. The DNA of the CDR3 is TGTGCCAGCAGCCAGGGACAGGGTTATGGCTACACCTTC. Residues: CASSQGQGYGYTF.

Regarding this clone: Sequence at one end of the junction differs from germline and may be a read error. The V and J genes are TRBV23-1 and TRBJ2-7, with a tentative D call TRBD1 (6 bases). TRBV23-1 is assigned to the ORF class and has an uncertain function. The CDR3 sequence is 9 residues long. The CDR3 loop reads CASILGASF. The CDR3 DNA sequence: TGCGCCAGCATCCTGGGGGCCAGCTTC.

V and J are TRBV28 and TRBJ2-7; 10 bases align to TRBD2. CDR1 and CDR2 (germline): MDHEN, SYDVKM. This CDR3 region has 15 residues. With V trimmed by 6 bases and J by 1 base, 6 bases remained unmatched. This CDR3 is CASRRAGGQSYEQYF. The CDR3 coding sequence is TGTGCCAGCAGGCGAGCGGGGGGGCAATCCTACGAGCAGTACTTC.

This clone was seen a single time. The rearrangement uses TRBV3-1 (or the pseudogene TRBV3-2) and TRBJ2-1; D remains unclear. Trimming shortened V by 4 bases and J by 9 bases, and 19 bases separated the two germline ends. CDR3 length: 15 amino acids. The germline V gene encodes CDR1 LGHDT and CDR2 YNNKEL (reference sequence). In nucleotides, the CDR3 is TGTGCCAGCAGCCCACTCACCCCCGGTTCCGGTGAGCAGTTCTTC. Amino acids: CASSPLTPGSGEQFF.

J is TRBJ1-1 and V is TRBV7-9; possible D gene TRBD1, 6 bases. From germline, CDR1 is SEHNR and CDR2 FQNEAQ (reference sequence). The CDR3 is 13 amino acids. V was trimmed by 7 bases and J by 4 bases, leaving 13 bases between them. The CDR3 coding sequence is TGTGCCAGCAAAACCACAGGGTTCACTGAAGCTTTCTTT. Translating gives CASKTTGFTEAFF.

The J gene is TRBJ1-1, the V gene TRBV6-5, with a possible D match to TRBD1 (5 bases). This CDR3 has 15 amino acids. The V gene's germline CDR1 is MNHEY and CDR2 SVGAGI. With 6 bases removed from V and 3 bases from J, the gap between germline ends came to 17 bases. CDR3 loop: CASSLTRVRHTEAFF. The CDR3 DNA sequence: TGTGCCAGCAGCCTAACCAGGGTCAGGCACACTGAAGCTTTCTTT.

The chain uses TRBV30 and TRBJ2-7, with D unclear. Germline V gene data show CDR1 as GTSNPN and CDR2 as SVGIG (reference sequence). This CDR3 is 13 amino acids long. V lost 0 bases and J lost 0, with 6 bases in between. For the CDR3, the DNA is TGTGCCTGGAGTGTAATGAGCTCCTACGAGCAGTACTTC. This sequence encodes CAWSVMSSYEQYF.

The rearrangement joins TRBV28 to TRBJ1-1; 12 nucleotides match TRBD1. Trimming took 6 bases from V and 4 from J; bases not matched to a gene: 6. Germline loops: CDR1 MDHEN, CDR2 SYDVKM. The CDR3 consists of 15 residues. CDR3 coding DNA: TGTGCCAGCAGCGGGACAGGGGGCGCAATCACTGAAGCTTTCTTT. Protein product: CASSGTGGAITEAFF.

The rearrangement uses TRBV6-6 and TRBJ1-2; weak D call: TRBD1 (5 bases). In germline, CDR1 is MNHNY, CDR2 SVGAGI (reference sequence). Between the trimmed V and J ends, which lost 3 bases and 5 bases, there was a span of 16 bases. The CDR3 contains 15 residues. The CDR3 bases are TGTGCCAGCAGTTATGATGGAGGGGAGGTATATGGCTACACCTTC. Protein product: CASSYDGGEVYGYTF.

This chain links TRBV9 with TRBJ1-3, with D unclear. In germline, CDR1 is SGDLS, CDR2 YYNGEE. The CDR3 runs to 16 residues. Deletions cut 3 bases from V and 0 bases from J, with 13 bases between. CDR3 coding DNA: TGTGCCAGCAGCGCCCACCAAGGGAGCTCTGGAAACACCATATATTTT. Translated: CASSAHQGSSGNTIYF.

This clone was found once. The genes are TRBV4-2 and TRBJ2-5; TRBD2 aligns across 8 bases. The germline V gene encodes CDR1 LGHNA and CDR2 YNFKEQ. The CDR3 loop spans 16 amino acids. With 4 bases clipped from V and 5 bases from J, the junction kept 12 bases outside the gene matches. CDR3 loop: CASSPSDGGGRETQYF. CDR3 DNA sequence: TGTGCCAGCAGCCCCTCCGACGGGGGGGGTCGGGAGACCCAGTACTTC.

This clone has only a few counts. The chain is built from TRBV19 and TRBJ2-3, with TRBD2 identical over 11 bases. V was clipped by 9 bases and J by 4 bases; unmatched bases: 9. The CDR3 contains 15 residues. Germline assignment: CDR1 LNHDA and CDR2 SQIVND (reference sequence). CDR3 sequence (DNA): TGTGCCAGCACAACGACTAGCGGGGTGGCAGATACGCAGTATTTT. Its protein is CASTTTSGVADTQYF.

This clone showed up just once. The chain couples TRBV5-4 to TRBJ2-7; 8 positions match TRBD2. This CDR3 region has 14 residues. V dropped 4 bases and J dropped 4; count of bases not matched to a gene: 7. Germline assignment: CDR1 SGHNT and CDR2 YYREEE (reference sequence). The CDR3 region has the DNA TGTGCCAGCAGCGGAACTAGCGGAGGTTACGAGCAGTACTTC. Translated: CASSGTSGGYEQYF.

The chain carries TRBV30 and TRBJ2-1; the match to TRBD2 covers 7 bases. Germline assignment: CDR1 GTSNPN and CDR2 SVGIG (reference sequence). The CDR3 totals 15 residues. Trimming removed 1 base from V and 0 bases from J; junction bases left unmatched: 3. This chain's CDR3 is CAWSDRGVSYNEQFF. CDR3 bases: TGTGCCTGGAGTGATCGGGGGGTCTCCTACAATGAGCAGTTCTTC.

This chain links TRBV23-1 with TRBJ2-5, with D perhaps matching TRBD1 (6 bases). TRBV23-1 is reported as an ORF; its role is uncertain. With 7 bases removed from V and 4 bases from J, the gap between germline ends came to 16 bases. The CDR3 has 14 amino acids. The CDR3 loop is CASTTTGFRETQYF. The CDR3 region has the DNA TGCGCCAGCACTACAACAGGGTTCCGAGAGACCCAGTACTTC.

The chain uses TRBV9 and TRBJ1-1; no firm D call. This CDR3 has 14 amino acids. Germline V gene data show CDR1 as SGDLS and CDR2 as YYNGEE. Trimming left V 2 bases short and J 4 bases short, with 12 bases between. Here the CDR3 reads CASSVGGVVTEAFF. In DNA, the CDR3 is TGTGCCAGCAGCGTCGGCGGAGTTGTCACTGAAGCTTTCTTT.

V gene TRBV9 combines with J gene TRBJ2-3; 10 positions agree with TRBD2. There are 16 residues in the CDR3. The trim removed 5 bases at V and 2 bases at J, leaving 8 bases unmatched. Germline-derived CDR1 and CDR2 are SGDLS and YYNGEE. CDR3 nucleotide sequence: TGTGCCAGCAGTTCTAGTAGCGGGGGGAACACAGATACGCAGTATTTT. Residues: CASSSSSGGNTDTQYF.

The sample holds a few counts of this clone. The J gene is TRBJ1-6, the V gene TRBV27; D call uncertain. This CDR3 is 14 amino acids long. Germline values: CDR1 MNHEY, CDR2 SMNVEV (reference sequence). Trimming cost V 2 bases and J 7 bases, with 9 bases left between them. The CDR3 DNA is TGTGCCAGCAGTTTAGGGAGTTACAATTCACCCCTCCACTTT. Amino acid sequence: CASSLGSYNSPLHF.

This sequence joins TRBV3-1 (or the pseudogene TRBV3-2) and TRBJ2-1; possible D gene TRBD1, 6 bases. V gave up 3 bases and J gave up 6 bases, with 15 bases separating them. CDR3 length: 15 residues. Per germline, CDR1 LGHDT and CDR2 YNNKEL (reference sequence). DNA for the CDR3: TGTGCCAGCAGCCAGATGGGGGCCGGAGGCAATGAGCAGTTCTTC. Its protein is CASSQMGAGGNEQFF.

The chain links TRBV10-3 to TRBJ2-1; 9 bases line up with TRBD1. The germline CDR1 and CDR2 sequences are ENHRY and SYGVKD. V lost 6 bases, J lost 8 bases, and 8 bases stayed unmatched. The length of the CDR3 is 14 residues. CDR3 nucleotides: TGTGCCATCAGCGAGGGACAGGGTAGCTATGAGCAGTTCTTC. This encodes CAISEGQGSYEQFF.